The clone carrying this TCR beta chain was picked up many times. The data were obtained in a study of low-dose radiotherapy and immunotherapy resistance in tumors. Study at large: Cohort 1 was treated with 0.5 Gy per fraction at 2-week intervals, amounting to 6.5 Gy overall.

Time point meaning: before trial treatment. The CDR3 spans 15 residues. The germline V gene has CDR1 SGHDN and CDR2 FVKESK. Trimming shortened V by 0 bases and J by 6 bases, and 12 bases separated the two germline ends. Primers targeting TRAV and TRBV primed first-strand cDNA, covering alpha and beta chains. A constant-region primer paired with the V-primer adapter amplified TCRs over around 18 PCR cycles. One entry per CDR3 protein results from TCRdb running MiXCR on the reads. The table has around 99,000 distinct CDR3 sequences, roughly 9% seen once. Specimen: PBMCs, collected before treatment. The chain recombines TRBV14 with TRBJ1-3; D is ambiguous. This clonotype originated in a male donor with prostate cancer. DNA for the CDR3: TGTGCCAGCAGCCAAGATCCTAATAGGCCAAACACCATATATTTT. Its translation: CASSQDPNRPNTIYF.